The text below deals with one TCR beta chain. Its antigen is unidentified. TCR beta CDR3 region amplification was performed from RNA transcripts. TCR CDR3 regions were first amplified by RT-PCR with HTBI primers. In TCRdb, the multiplex PCR reads were re-called with MiXCR into one record per CDR3 protein. Here the sample spans a few hundred thousand distinct CDR3 sequences, more than 12% being singletons. The sample belongs to a study of T cells in Graves' hyperthyroidism and ophthalmopathy. Study background: Pretreatment peripheral blood was obtained at initial diagnosis.

Points from the study as a whole: Ophthalmopathy, as predicted by the model, came a median roughly 6.5 months after the prediction.

Patients showing uncontrolled infection, other autoimmune disease, pregnancy or lactation were ineligible. PBMCs were sourced from roughly 9.3 ml fresh peripheral blood. CDR1 and CDR2 (germline): SGHNT, YYREEE (reference sequence). Between the trimmed V and J ends, which lost 1 base and 4 bases, there was a span of 9 bases. This CDR3 region has 14 residues. This receptor was obtained from a woman younger than 45 with Graves' hyperthyroidism. This chain connects TRBV5-4 to TRBJ2-1; D is uncertain. Sequenced input: blood. The CDR3 nucleotides are TGTGCCAGCAGCTTGTCCTCAGCGTACAATGAGCAGTTCTTC. Translating it yields CASSLSSAYNEQFF. The full variable domain, in which reference TRBV5-4 and TRBJ2-1 provide the parts outside the CDR3, is ETGVTQSPTHLIKTRGQQVTLRCSSQSGHNTVSWYQQALGQGPQFIFQYYREEENGRGNFPPRFSGLQFPNYSSELNVNALELDDSALYLCASSLSSAYNEQFFGPGTRLTVL.